These 24 T cell receptor beta chains share one sample of origin, sequenced in a study of siplizumab effects on memory and regulatory T cells. Here immunoSEQ multiplex PCR was the method, and the copy in TCRdb shows in-frame clones only, minus some. This sample carries fewer than 100,000 clones, over 85% of them seen once, and the ten largest clones take less than 0.4%. The sample consisted of non-Treg CD4+ T cells sorted from blood. These receptors were collected from a human donor in good health.

This chain links TRBV11-2 with TRBJ2-7; 7 nucleotides match TRBD2. The ends lost 5 bases at V and 0 bases at J; junction bases unmatched: 7. This CDR3 is built from 15 residues. CDR1 and CDR2 from the germline V gene are SGHAT and FQNNGV. CDR3 protein: CASSANAGASYEQYF. DNA of the CDR3: TGTGCCAGCAGCGCAAATGCGGGAGCCTCCTACGAGCAGTACTTC.

The table lists this clone with a count of one. The V and J genes are TRBV4-1 and TRBJ2-1, with no clear D. From germline, CDR1 is MGHRA and CDR2 YSYEKL. CDR3 length equals 13 residues. The V end was cut by 0 bases, the J end by 9 bases, with 9 bases between. The CDR3 spells CASSQDSAAEQFF. The CDR3, as DNA: TGCGCCAGCAGCCAAGACTCGGCCGCTGAGCAGTTCTTC.

The chain has TRBV4-1 and TRBJ2-6; 8 bases match TRBD1. The CDR3 is made up of 16 amino acids. The germline gives CDR1 MGHRA, CDR2 YSYEKL. V trimming: 1 base; J trimming: 2 bases; junction bases outside the gene matches: 1. The DNA of the CDR3 is TGCGCCAGCAGCCAAGCGGACAGGGCTGGGGCCAACGTCCTGACTTTC. Translation: CASSQADRAGANVLTF.

V usage is TRBV7-2 and J usage is TRBJ2-1, with 13 bases aligning to TRBD2. The trim removed 5 bases at V and 4 bases at J, leaving 5 bases unmatched. Germline V gene data show CDR1 as SGHTA and CDR2 as FQGNSA. This CDR3 spans 16 amino acids. DNA for the CDR3: TGTGCCAGCAGCGGATGGACTAGCGGGGGATACAATGAGCAGTTCTTC. This gives the protein CASSGWTSGGYNEQFF.

This clone appeared once. This chain joins TRBV10-1 and TRBJ2-1, with TRBD1 matching over 7 bases. The length of the CDR3 is 16 residues. Germline loops: CDR1 WNHNN, CDR2 SYGVQD (reference sequence). Trimming removed 11 bases from V and 2 bases from J; junction bases left unmatched: 15. CDR3 DNA: TGCGCCGGTCCTATCACCGGGACAGAGGCCTACAATGAGCAGTTCTTC. Translated: CAGPITGTEAYNEQFF.

This sequence joins TRBV25-1 and TRBJ1-5, with 7 bases identical to TRBD1. The CDR3 covers 14 residues. Germline loops: CDR1 MGHDK, CDR2 SYGVNS. J was trimmed by 3 bases and V by 7 bases; bases with no gene match: 6. DNA of the CDR3: TGTGCCAGCACCCAGACAGGGTCCAATCAGCCCCAGCATTTT. As protein: CASTQTGSNQPQHF.

The rearrangement uses TRBV19 and TRBJ1-5; TRBD1 matches 7 bases. This CDR3 has 15 amino acids. Germline V gene sequence: CDR1 LNHDA, CDR2 SQIVND (reference sequence). J lost 6 bases, V lost 2 bases, and 7 bases had no gene match. As DNA, the CDR3 is TGTGCCAGTAGTATAAATTGGGACAGTGCTCAGCCCCAGCATTTT. It translates to CASSINWDSAQPQHF.

The rearrangement links TRBV13 to TRBJ1-4; 12 bases line up with TRBD1. The V gene end was trimmed by 7 bases and the J gene end by 11 bases; junction bases not matched to a gene: 20. Looked up from germline, CDR1 is PRHDT and CDR2 is FYEKMQ (reference sequence). The CDR3 has 18 residues. CDR3 bases: TGTGCCAGCACCTCATCGGGACAGGGGGCACGTAGGGCAGGGAAACTGTTTTTT. The encoded protein is CASTSSGQGARRAGKLFF.

This chain links TRBV10-3 with TRBJ2-4; TRBD2 matches 8 bases. CDR1 is ENHRY, CDR2 SYGVKD, per germline. Trimming cost V 1 base and J 0 bases; bases outside gene matches: 5. The CDR3 totals 17 residues. The CDR3 nucleotides read TGTGCCATCAGTGAGTTAACTAGCGGAAAAGCCAAAAACATTCAGTACTTC. Translated, it gives CAISELTSGKAKNIQYF.

The V call is TRBV5-4, the J call TRBJ2-7; 7 nucleotides match TRBD1. This CDR3 is built from 14 residues. V lost 4 bases to trimming and J lost 2 bases; unmatched junction nucleotides: 6. The germline gives CDR1 SGHNT, CDR2 YYREEE (reference sequence). The CDR3 region is CASSLTGNPYEQYF. The CDR3 DNA reads TGTGCCAGCAGCCTGACAGGGAATCCCTACGAGCAGTACTTC.

This clone was seen more than once but under ten times. The chain joins TRBV19 to TRBJ1-2, with D possibly matching TRBD1 (5 bases). Germline V gene data show CDR1 as LNHDA and CDR2 as SQIVND (reference sequence). The V end lost 3 bases, the J end lost 3 bases, and 14 bases lay between the germline ends. The CDR3 contains 15 residues. DNA of the CDR3: TGTGCCAGTAGTATCGCCCGTTTGGGGGACTATGGCTACACCTTC. Residues: CASSIARLGDYGYTF.

CDR3 DNA: TGTGCCAGCAGCTTGAGACAGGGGAATTCACCCCTCCACTTT. As protein: CASSLRQGNSPLHF. The gene calls are TRBV7-2 and TRBJ1-6, with TRBD1 matching over 8 bases. CDR3 length: 14 residues. Germline-derived CDR1 and CDR2 are SGHTA and FQGNSA. Trimming at V came to 3 bases and at J to 7 bases, leaving 2 bases not matched to a gene.

This clone occurred once. The rearrangement uses TRBV7-9 and TRBJ2-7, with 11 bases that match TRBD2. The CDR3 has 16 residues. Germline-derived CDR1 and CDR2 are SEHNR and FQNEAQ (reference sequence). V shed 5 bases, J shed 4 bases, and the junction held 10 bases outside the gene matches. This CDR3 reads CASSHLSTSGSYEQYF. The CDR3 nucleotides are TGTGCCAGCAGCCATTTAAGTACTAGCGGGAGTTACGAGCAGTACTTC.

Only one count was recorded for this clone. CDR3 sequence: CASSQVMNTEAFF. The DNA for the CDR3 is TGCGCCAGCAGCCAAGTCATGAACACTGAAGCTTTCTTT. The genes are TRBV4-3 and TRBJ1-1; D is unresolved. CDR1 is LGHNA and CDR2 is YSLEER in the germline V gene. Trimming took 1 base from V and 0 from J, leaving 3 bases between them. CDR3 length equals 13 residues.

This sequence joins TRBV19 and TRBJ2-7; possible D gene TRBD1, 6 bases. V was cut by 5 bases and J by 2 bases, with 13 bases left in between. Germline lookup yields CDR1 LNHDA and CDR2 SQIVND (reference sequence). The CDR3 has 14 residues. CDR3 DNA sequence: TGTGCCAGTAGTCCTGACAGGATTCCCTACGAGCAGTACTTC. Translation: CASSPDRIPYEQYF.

This clone appeared a single time. This chain links TRBV27 with TRBJ1-5; the D gene is possibly TRBD1 (6 bases). Germline lookup yields CDR1 MNHEY and CDR2 SMNVEV (reference sequence). CDR3 size: 14 residues. Deletions cut 0 bases from V and 9 bases from J, with 12 bases between. The CDR3 bases are TGTGCCAGCAGTTTATCAGGGGGGCTCGGGCCCCAGCATTTT. Protein: CASSLSGGLGPQHF.

The rearrangement links TRBV5-4 to TRBJ2-5, with 10 bases fitting TRBD2. The germline gives CDR1 SGHNT, CDR2 YYREEE (reference sequence). The J segment lost 5 bases and the V segment lost 0 bases, leaving 10 bases of the junction unmatched. The CDR3 runs 17 residues. The CDR3 here is CASSLGLAGAQGETQYF. The CDR3 region has the DNA TGTGCCAGCAGCTTGGGGCTAGCGGGGGCCCAAGGGGAGACCCAGTACTTC.

The chain couples TRBV29-1 to TRBJ2-3; 8 positions match TRBD1. The germline CDR1 and CDR2 sequences are SQVTM and ANQGSEA. V shed 7 bases, J shed 4 bases, and the junction held 7 bases outside the gene matches. This CDR3 is 13 amino acids long. The CDR3 loop reads CSGTGSVADTQYF. Here the CDR3 DNA reads TGCAGCGGGACAGGGAGTGTGGCAGATACGCAGTATTTT.

The rearrangement links TRBV5-4 to TRBJ2-1; D may be TRBD1 (6 bases). The CDR3 loop spans 15 amino acids. Germline V gene lookup returns CDR1 SGHNT and CDR2 YYREEE (reference sequence). Trimming stripped 4 bases from V and 3 bases from J, with 14 bases between. CDR3 coding DNA: TGTGCCAGCAGCCCCTGGACAGAGAACTACAATGAGCAGTTCTTC. It specifies CASSPWTENYNEQFF.

The V gene is TRBV27, the J gene TRBJ1-5; D is uncertain. CDR3 size: 15 residues. V lost 7 bases, J lost 1 base, and 14 bases lay in between. Germline V gene sequence: CDR1 MNHEY, CDR2 SMNVEV (reference sequence). CDR3 nucleotides: TGTGCCAGCAATTTCCTTCCGATGAGCAATCAGCCCCAGCATTTT. Residues: CASNFLPMSNQPQHF.

This clone has a handful of counts. The genes are TRBV15 and TRBJ2-5, with unresolved D. CDR1 and CDR2 from the germline V gene are LNHNV and YYDKDF (reference sequence). Trimming took off 1 base at V and 1 base at J, with 10 bases between the two ends. This CDR3 is 15 amino acids long. CDR3 amino acids: CATSRGVAGQETQYF. The CDR3 region has the DNA TGTGCCACCAGCAGAGGCGTAGCAGGCCAAGAGACCCAGTACTTC.

This chain links TRBV6-5 with TRBJ1-4, with D perhaps matching TRBD1 (5 bases). The germline V and J ends were trimmed by 2 bases and 8 bases, with 12 bases remaining between them. This CDR3 is 14 amino acids long. Germline lookup yields CDR1 MNHEY and CDR2 SVGAGI. The CDR3 DNA sequence: TGTGCCAGCAGTTACGGGGGGGAAGGGGAAAAACTGTTTTTT. It encodes CASSYGGEGEKLFF.

V is TRBV7-6 and J is TRBJ2-3; D is undetermined. Germline V gene lookup returns CDR1 SGHVS and CDR2 FNYEAQ. CDR3 length equals 15 residues. Trimming removed 0 bases from V and 6 bases from J, with 13 bases in between. CDR3 loop: CASSLAWAADDTQYF. For the CDR3, the DNA is TGTGCCAGCAGCTTAGCGTGGGCCGCGGACGATACGCAGTATTTT.

The V call is TRBV9, the J call TRBJ2-5, with D perhaps TRBD1 (6 bases). Looked up from germline, CDR1 is SGDLS and CDR2 is YYNGEE. Trimming pared 0 bases from V and 4 bases from J, leaving 13 bases between. The CDR3 totals 15 residues. As DNA, the CDR3 is TGTGCCAGCAGCGTAGGGGGGACAATGGTAGAGACCCAGTACTTC. Encoded protein: CASSVGGTMVETQYF.